A selection of T cell receptor beta chains follows, all from one sample in a study of response to subunit inactivated influenza vaccine. Each CDR3 protein gets one entry after TCRdb re-called the RT-PCR reads with MiXCR. The sample has 500,000 to 600,000 distinct CDR3 sequences, 11% to 15% seen once; the top ten hold 8.5% to 14%. Specimen: PBMCs from blood, collected 11 to 12 days after vaccination. Source of these receptors: a man in his fifties or sixties who received an inactivated influenza vaccine. CDR3s include the opening cysteine and the closing phenylalanine or tryptophan. A D gene is named only where the DNA matches it firmly. Only part of the rows carry a size: once, few, many, or a class if the clone is expanded.

D,J,size,V,CDR3,DNA
TRBD2,TRBJ2-7,.,TRBV6-5,CASSLTGGLAAYEQYF,TGTGCCAGCAGTTTGACTGGGGGACTAGCGGCCTACGAGCAGTACTTC
TRBD2,TRBJ2-5,.,TRBV4-3,CASSHPHTGTSLETQYF,TGCGCCAGCAGCCATCCTCATACCGGGACTAGCCTTGAGACCCAGTACTTC
.,TRBJ2-3,.,TRBV12-3/TRBV12-4,CASSLTGTPQYF,TGTGCCAGCAGTTTAACTGGCACGCCGCAGTATTTT
.,TRBJ2-6,.,TRBV5-1,CASSLEVRVVTGANVLTF,TGCGCCAGCAGCTTGGAAGTCAGGGTTGTGACTGGGGCCAACGTCCTGACTTTC
TRBD1,TRBJ2-7,.,TRBV6-1,CASRTGGGYEQYF,TGTGCCAGCAGGACAGGGGGCGGCTACGAGCAGTACTTC
TRBD2,TRBJ2-3,.,TRBV20-1,CSAGPGLAGVNTQYF,TGCAGTGCTGGCCCGGGACTAGCGGGAGTTAATACGCAGTATTTT
.,TRBJ1-5,few,TRBV6-1,CASRDGFLYSNQPQHF,TGTGCCAGCAGGGACGGATTCCTATATAGCAATCAGCCCCAGCATTTT
.,TRBJ2-7,few,TRBV5-6,CASSWGQGGTRQYF,TGTGCCAGCAGCTGGGGACAAGGTGGCACTAGGCAGTACTTC
.,TRBJ2-1,few,TRBV20-1,CSARDPRTFTGSDEQFF,TGCAGTGCTAGAGATCCCCGGACTTTCACGGGATCCGATGAGCAGTTCTTC
.,TRBJ1-1,.,TRBV3-1,CASSPRSPGTEAFF,TGTGCCAGCAGCCCCCGTTCCCCGGGCACTGAAGCTTTCTTT
TRBD2,TRBJ2-1,few,TRBV10-3,CAIRPSGTSGGTYNEQFF,TGTGCCATCAGGCCCTCCGGGACTAGCGGAGGAACCTACAATGAGCAGTTCTTC
TRBD2,TRBJ2-5,.,TRBV14,CASSQVGPAGGHQETQYF,TGTGCCAGCAGCCAAGTTGGGCCAGCGGGGGGCCACCAAGAGACCCAGTACTTC
.,TRBJ1-3,few,TRBV7-2,CASSPQPGGGNTIYF,TGTGCCAGCAGCCCCCAGCCTGGCGGTGGAAACACCATATATTTT
.,TRBJ1-2,.,TRBV4-3,CASSLLEGGGYTF,TGCGCCAGCAGCCTTTTGGAGGGGGGCGGCTACACCTTC